This T cell receptor beta chain was identified in a study of metastatic and nonmetastatic thyroid tumors. Through MiXCR, TCRdb re-clonotyped the PCR reads. The profile covers more than 20,000 clones, with around 12% appearing a single time and 24% taken by the ten largest. No patient received treatment before thyroid surgery. Study-wide findings and caveats: Compared with benign nodules, malignant thyroid tumors were reported to have significantly higher TCR beta diversity in both blood and tumor.

In the case of this clone: Its matching antigen is unknown.

CDR1 and CDR2 from the germline V gene are DFQATT and SNEGSKA (reference sequence). V shed 6 bases and J shed 5 bases, with 23 bases lying between them. The CDR3 has 15 amino acids. This clonotype originated in a female donor with papillary thyroid cancer or a benign thyroid nodule (not recorded which). Some clones in this sample may be carry-over from other donors' samples. V is TRBV20-1 and J is TRBJ2-7, with a possible D match to TRBD1 (5 bases). Sequencing input: blood. The CDR3 loop is CSADPQGSWVNEQYF. DNA for the CDR3: TGCAGTGCCGACCCCCAGGGCTCCTGGGTCAACGAGCAGTACTTC.